The T cell receptor beta chain under discussion was sequenced for a study of shared clonotypes between healthy human individuals. TCRdb keeps only in-frame clones here, not all; method: immunoSEQ multiplex PCR. Here the sample spans fewer than 700,000 clones, around 95% being singletons. Whole-study findings and limits: It was the few donors that limited the genetic and exposure-history diversity represented.

This CDR3 contains 15 residues. The germline V gene has CDR1 MNHEY and CDR2 SMNVEV (reference sequence). J gave up 2 bases and V 6 bases, and 4 bases lay outside the gene matches. As for this clone: Its antigen is unidentified.

Naivety among CD8 cells was defined by CD45RO negativity and positive CCR7 selection, thereby excluding terminally differentiated effector memory CD45RA+ cells. Sequencing was carried out using naive CD8+ T cells sorted from blood. V gene TRBV27 combines with J gene TRBJ2-6; 7 nucleotides match TRBD1. The sequence was collected from a woman in her 30s in good health. The CDR3 protein is CASREGGPGANVLTF. DNA for the CDR3: TGTGCCAGCAGAGAAGGGGGCCCTGGGGCCAACGTCCTGACTTTC.